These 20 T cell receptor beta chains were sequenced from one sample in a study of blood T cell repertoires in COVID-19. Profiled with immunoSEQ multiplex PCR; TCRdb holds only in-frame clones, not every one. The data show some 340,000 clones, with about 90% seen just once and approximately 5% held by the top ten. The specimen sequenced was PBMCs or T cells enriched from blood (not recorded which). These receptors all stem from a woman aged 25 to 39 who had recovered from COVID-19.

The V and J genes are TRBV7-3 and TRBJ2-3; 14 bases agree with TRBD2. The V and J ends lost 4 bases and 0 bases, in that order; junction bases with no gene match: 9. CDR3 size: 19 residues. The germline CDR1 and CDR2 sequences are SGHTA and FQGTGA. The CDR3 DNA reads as TGTGCCAGCAGCTCCGGTGGACTAGCGGGGGGCGAAAGCACAGATACGCAGTATTTT. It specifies CASSSGGLAGGESTDTQYF.

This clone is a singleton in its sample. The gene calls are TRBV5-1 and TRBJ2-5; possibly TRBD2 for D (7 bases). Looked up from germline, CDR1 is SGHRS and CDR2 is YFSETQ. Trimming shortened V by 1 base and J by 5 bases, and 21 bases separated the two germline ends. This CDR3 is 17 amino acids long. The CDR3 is CASSLPGGRPLTETQYF. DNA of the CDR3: TGCGCCAGCAGCTTGCCGGGGGGCAGGCCATTAACTGAGACCCAGTACTTC. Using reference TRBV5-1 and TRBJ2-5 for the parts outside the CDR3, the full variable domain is KAGVTQTPRYLIKTRGQQVTLSCSPISGHRSVSWYQQTPGQGLQFLFEYFSETQRNKGNFPGRFSGRQFSNSRSEMNVSTLELGDSALYLCASSLPGGRPLTETQYFGPGTRLLVL.

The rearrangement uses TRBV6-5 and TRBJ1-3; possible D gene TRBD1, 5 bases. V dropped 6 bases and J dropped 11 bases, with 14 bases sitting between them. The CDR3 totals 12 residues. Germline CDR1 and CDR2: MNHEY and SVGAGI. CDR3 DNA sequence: TGTGCCAGCAGCCTATTATCAGGGCCCATATATTTT. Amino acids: CASSLLSGPIYF.

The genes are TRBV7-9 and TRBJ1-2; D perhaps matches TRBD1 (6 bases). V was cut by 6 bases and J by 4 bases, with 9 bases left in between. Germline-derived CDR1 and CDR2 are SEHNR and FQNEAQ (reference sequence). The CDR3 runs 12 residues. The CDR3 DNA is TGTGCCAGCAGGGGGGACATCTATGGCTACACCTTC. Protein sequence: CASRGDIYGYTF.

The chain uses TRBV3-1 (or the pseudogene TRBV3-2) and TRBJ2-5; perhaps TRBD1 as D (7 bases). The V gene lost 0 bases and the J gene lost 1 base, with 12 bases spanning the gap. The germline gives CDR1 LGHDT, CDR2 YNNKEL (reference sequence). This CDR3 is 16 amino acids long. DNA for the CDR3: TGTGCCAGCAGCCAAGAAGGCCAGGGGGGCCAAGAGACCCAGTACTTC. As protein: CASSQEGQGGQETQYF.

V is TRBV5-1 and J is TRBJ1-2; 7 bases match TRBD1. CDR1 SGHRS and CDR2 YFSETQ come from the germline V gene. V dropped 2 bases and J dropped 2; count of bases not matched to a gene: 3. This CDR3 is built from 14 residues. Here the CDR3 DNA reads TGCGCCAGCAGCTTAGGACAGGTGAACTATGGCTACACCTTC. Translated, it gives CASSLGQVNYGYTF.

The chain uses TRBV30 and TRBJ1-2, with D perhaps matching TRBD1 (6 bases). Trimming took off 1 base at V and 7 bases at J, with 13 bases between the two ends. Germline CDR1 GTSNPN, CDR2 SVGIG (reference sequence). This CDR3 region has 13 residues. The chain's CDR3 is CAWSDGLGGGYTF. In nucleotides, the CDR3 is TGTGCCTGGAGTGACGGGTTAGGGGGTGGCTACACCTTC. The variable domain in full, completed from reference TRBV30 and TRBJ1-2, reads SQTIHQWPATLVQPVGSPLSLECTVEGTSNPNLYWYRQAAGRGLQLLFYSVGIGQISSEVPQNLSASRPQDRQFILSSKKLLLSDSGFYLCAWSDGLGGGYTFGSGTRLTVV.

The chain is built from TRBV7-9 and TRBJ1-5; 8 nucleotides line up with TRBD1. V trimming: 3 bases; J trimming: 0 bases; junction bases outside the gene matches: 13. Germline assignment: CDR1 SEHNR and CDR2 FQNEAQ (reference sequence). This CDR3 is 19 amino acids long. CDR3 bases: TGTGCCAGCAGCTTCGTGACAGGGGAACGCGCAAATAGCAATCAGCCCCAGCATTTT. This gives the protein CASSFVTGERANSNQPQHF.

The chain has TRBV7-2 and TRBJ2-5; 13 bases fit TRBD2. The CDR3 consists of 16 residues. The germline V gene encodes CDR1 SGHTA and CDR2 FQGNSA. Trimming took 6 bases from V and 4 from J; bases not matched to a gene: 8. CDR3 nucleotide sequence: TGTGCCAGCAGTCTACTAGCGGGGGGGCTAAGAGAGACCCAGTACTTC. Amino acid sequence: CASSLLAGGLRETQYF.

The CDR3, as DNA: TGTGCCAGTAGGGTGTCTGACCGGATGGGGGCTGGGGATACGCAGTATTTT. Encoded protein: CASRVSDRMGAGDTQYF. The chain joins TRBV19 to TRBJ2-3; D might be TRBD1 (6 bases). The CDR3 is made up of 17 amino acids. Per the germline V gene, CDR1 is LNHDA and CDR2 is SQIVND (reference sequence). Trimming took 6 bases from V and 6 from J, leaving 25 bases between them.

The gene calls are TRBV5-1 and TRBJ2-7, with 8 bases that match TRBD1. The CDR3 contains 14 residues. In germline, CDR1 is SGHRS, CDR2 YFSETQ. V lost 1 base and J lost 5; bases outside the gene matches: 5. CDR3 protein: CASSLSGQGNEQYF. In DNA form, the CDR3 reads TGCGCCAGCAGCTTGTCCGGACAGGGAAACGAGCAGTACTTC.

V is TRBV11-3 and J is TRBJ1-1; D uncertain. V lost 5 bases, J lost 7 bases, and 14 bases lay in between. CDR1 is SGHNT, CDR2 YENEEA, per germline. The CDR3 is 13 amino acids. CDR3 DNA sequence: TGTGCCAGCAGCCGCGCCCCTACAGTTGAAGCTTTCTTT. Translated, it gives CASSRAPTVEAFF.

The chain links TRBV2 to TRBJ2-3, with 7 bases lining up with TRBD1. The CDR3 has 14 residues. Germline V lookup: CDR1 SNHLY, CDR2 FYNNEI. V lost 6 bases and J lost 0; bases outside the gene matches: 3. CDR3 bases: TGTGCCAGCAGGAAGACAGGGAGCACAGATACGCAGTATTTT. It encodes CASRKTGSTDTQYF. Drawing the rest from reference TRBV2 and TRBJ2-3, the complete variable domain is EPEVTQTPSHQVTQMGQEVILRCVPISNHLYFYWYRQILGQKVEFLVSFYNNEISEKSEIFDDQFSVERPDGSNFTLKIRSTKLEDSAMYFCASRKTGSTDTQYFGPGTRLTVL.

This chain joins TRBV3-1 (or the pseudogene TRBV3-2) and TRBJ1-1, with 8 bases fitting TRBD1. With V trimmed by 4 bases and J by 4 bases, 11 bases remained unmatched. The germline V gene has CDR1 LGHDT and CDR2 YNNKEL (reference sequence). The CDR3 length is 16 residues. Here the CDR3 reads CASSRLPGTGGTEAFF. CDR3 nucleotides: TGTGCCAGCAGCCGCCTTCCGGGGACAGGAGGCACTGAAGCTTTCTTT.

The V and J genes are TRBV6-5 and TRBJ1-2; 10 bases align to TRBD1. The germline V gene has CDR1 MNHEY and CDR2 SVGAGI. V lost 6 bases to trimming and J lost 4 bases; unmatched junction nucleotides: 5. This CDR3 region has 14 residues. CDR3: CASRKTGGSYGYTF. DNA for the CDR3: TGTGCCAGCAGGAAGACAGGGGGCAGCTATGGCTACACCTTC.

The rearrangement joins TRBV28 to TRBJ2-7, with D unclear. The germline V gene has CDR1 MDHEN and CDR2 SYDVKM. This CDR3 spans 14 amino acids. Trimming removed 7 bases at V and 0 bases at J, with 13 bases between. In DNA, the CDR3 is TGTGCCAGCACCTCCTCCTGGAGCTCCTACGAGCAGTACTTC. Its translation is CASTSSWSSYEQYF.

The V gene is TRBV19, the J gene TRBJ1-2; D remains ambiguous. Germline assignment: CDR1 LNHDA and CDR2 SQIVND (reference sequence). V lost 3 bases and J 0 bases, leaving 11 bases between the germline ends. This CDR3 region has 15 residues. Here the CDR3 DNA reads TGTGCCAGTAGTATTTTCGAGGGTTCTAACTATGGCTACACCTTC. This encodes CASSIFEGSNYGYTF.

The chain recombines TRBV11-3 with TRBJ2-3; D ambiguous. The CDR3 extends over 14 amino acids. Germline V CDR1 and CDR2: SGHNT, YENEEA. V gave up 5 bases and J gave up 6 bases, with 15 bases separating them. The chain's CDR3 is CASSPPMTPDTQYF. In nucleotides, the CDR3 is TGTGCCAGCAGCCCCCCTATGACTCCGGATACGCAGTATTTT.

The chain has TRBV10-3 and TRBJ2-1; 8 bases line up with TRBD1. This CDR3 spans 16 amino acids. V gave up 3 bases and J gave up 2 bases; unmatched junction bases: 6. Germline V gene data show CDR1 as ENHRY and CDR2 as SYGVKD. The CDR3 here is CAISDSRQGTYNEQFF. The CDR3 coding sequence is TGTGCCATCAGTGATTCCAGACAGGGGACCTACAATGAGCAGTTCTTC.

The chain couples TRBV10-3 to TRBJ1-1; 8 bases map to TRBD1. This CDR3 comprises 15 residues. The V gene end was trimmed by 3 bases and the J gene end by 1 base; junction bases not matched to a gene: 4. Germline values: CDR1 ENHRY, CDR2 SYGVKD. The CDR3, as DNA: TGTGCCATCAGTGATTCAGGGGGCAGGAACACTGAAGCTTTCTTT. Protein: CAISDSGGRNTEAFF.